This TCR beta chain was documented in a study of Ad26.COV2.S vaccination and SARS-CoV-2 variants. Findings and caveats of the study: Reported post-vaccination CD8+ and CD4+ T cell responses to spike showed substantial breadth.

Sample treatment: about 20 received Ad26.COV2.S at low or high dose, single or two shots; five or six received placebo; per-sample allocation not given. Sampling occurred on day 63 after the first vaccine or placebo injection. An adult aged 18-55 years in Boston served as the donor. With respect to this clone: Its antigen remains unknown.

Sequencing was performed with immunoSEQ multiplex PCR; in TCRdb, only in-frame clones are kept and a portion is missing. Of about 480,000 clones listed, 87% were seen once; the top ten hold 10% to 15%. This CDR3 is 13 amino acids long. The germline gives CDR1 SGHAT, CDR2 FQNNGV. J gave up 8 bases and V 3 bases, and 3 bases lay outside the gene matches. The V gene is TRBV11-2, the J gene TRBJ1-2, with 10 nucleotides matching TRBD1. The sequence was collected from a person between 18 and 60 years old who received the Ad26.COV2.S COVID-19 vaccine or a placebo. The sample was peripheral blood, taken in a trial of Ad26.COV2.S vaccine versus placebo. The CDR3: CASSFGQGDGYTF. CDR3 nucleotide sequence: TGTGCCAGCAGCTTCGGACAGGGGGACGGCTACACCTTC.